These 4 T cell receptor beta chains came from one sample sequenced in a study of cytomegalovirus exposure and HLA in healthy donors. The PCR used 60 Vbeta and 13 Jbeta primers. Data came from immunoSEQ multiplex PCR; TCRdb stores just in-frame clones and leaves some out. This sample has some 150,000 clones, with 70% to 80% found just once. The source material was PBMCs. All receptors come from a human donor in good health.

The genes are TRBV7-9 and TRBJ2-2, with 8 nucleotides matching TRBD1. With V trimmed by 5 bases and J by 4 bases, 6 bases remained unmatched. CDR3 length: 15 residues. CDR1 and CDR2 from the germline V gene are SEHNR and FQNEAQ (reference sequence). Written as DNA, the CDR3 is TGTGCCAGCAGCCCTGAGACAGGGGCCACCGGGGAGCTGTTTTTT. Protein product: CASSPETGATGELFF.

This chain joins TRBV13 and TRBJ1-4; the D gene is possibly TRBD1 (6 bases). This CDR3 has 16 amino acids. The V gene's germline CDR1 is PRHDT and CDR2 FYEKMQ (reference sequence). Trimming pared 5 bases from V and 0 bases from J, leaving 13 bases between. In DNA form, the CDR3 reads TGTGCCAGCAGCCGAACAGGGAAGGCAACTAATGAAAAACTGTTTTTT. Protein sequence: CASSRTGKATNEKLFF.

This chain joins TRBV20-1 and TRBJ2-7; D gene unclear. Germline values: CDR1 DFQATT, CDR2 SNEGSKA (reference sequence). Trimming took 7 bases from V and 4 from J, leaving 11 bases between them. CDR3 length: 11 amino acids. The CDR3 spells CSGRSRYEQYF. Here the CDR3 DNA reads TGCAGTGGGCGGAGTCGGTACGAGCAGTACTTC.

This chain uses TRBV19 with TRBJ2-1; 11 bases agree with TRBD2. Trimming at V came to 10 bases and at J to 3 bases, leaving 8 bases not matched to a gene. Germline values: CDR1 LNHDA, CDR2 SQIVND (reference sequence). The CDR3 has 15 residues. The CDR3 reads CATRLAGGGYNEQFF. The CDR3 coding sequence is TGTGCCACCCGTCTAGCGGGAGGCGGCTACAATGAGCAGTTCTTC.